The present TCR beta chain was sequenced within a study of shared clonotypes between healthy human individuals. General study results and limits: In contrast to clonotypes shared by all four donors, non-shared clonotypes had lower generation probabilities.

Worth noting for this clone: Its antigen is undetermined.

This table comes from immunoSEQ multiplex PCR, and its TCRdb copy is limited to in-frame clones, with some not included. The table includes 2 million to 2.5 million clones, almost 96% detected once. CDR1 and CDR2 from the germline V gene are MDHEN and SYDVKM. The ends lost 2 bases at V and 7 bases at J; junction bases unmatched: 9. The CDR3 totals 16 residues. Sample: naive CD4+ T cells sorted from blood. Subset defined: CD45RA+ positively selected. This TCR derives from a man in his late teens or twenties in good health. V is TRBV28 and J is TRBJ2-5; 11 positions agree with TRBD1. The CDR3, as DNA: TGTGCCAGCAGTTTAGGGACAGGGGGAATTAGTGTGACCCAGTACTTC. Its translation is CASSLGTGGISVTQYF. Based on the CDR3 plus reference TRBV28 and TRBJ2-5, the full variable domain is DVKVTQSSRYLVKRTGEKVFLECVQDMDHENMFWYRQDPGLGLRLIYFSYDVKMKEKGDIPEGYSVSREKKERFSLILESASTNQTSMYLCASSLGTGGISVTQYFGPGTRLLVL.